This T cell receptor (beta chain) derives from a study of T cell responses to AZD1222 COVID-19 vaccine. Germline CDR1 reads SEHNR; CDR2 reads FQNEAQ (reference sequence). Deletions cut 5 bases from V and 3 bases from J, with 11 bases between. The CDR3 is 14 amino acids. Sequencing was performed with immunoSEQ multiplex PCR; in TCRdb, only in-frame clones are kept and a portion is missing. The sample lists 100,000 to 150,000 clones, under 90% seen once, with 4.4% in the top ten. The chain carries TRBV7-9 and TRBJ1-3, with D perhaps matching TRBD1 (6 bases). The source material was peripheral blood, sampled on day 0 of AZD1222 vaccination. The receptor comes from an adult in good health. CDR3 coding DNA: TGTGCCAGCAGCGAGGGGGGATATGGAAACACCATATATTTT. As protein: CASSEGGYGNTIYF.